Detailed here is one TCR beta chain. The data belong to a study of T-cell reconstitution after alpha-beta-depleted transplantation in children. Trimming removed 3 bases from V and 4 bases from J; junction bases left unmatched: 10. The CDR3 extends over 17 amino acids. Per germline, CDR1 SEHNR and CDR2 FQNEAQ (reference sequence). TCRbeta library construction was performed incorporating unique molecular identifiers. TCRdb redid the calling of the PCR reads with MiXCR, one entry per CDR3 protein. The sample shows 250,000 to 300,000 distinct CDR3 sequences, 9.5% to 10% of them seen only once. This chain uses TRBV7-9 with TRBJ2-1; TRBD2 aligns across 9 bases. Specimen: PBMCs from the stem cell graft donor, collected from the stem cell graft. The sequence was obtained from a human donor who donated a stem cell graft to a child with SCID. DNA of the CDR3: TGTGCCAGCAGCTTTAGGGAGGCGGGGGGGCTTTACAATGAGCAGTTCTTC. Translating gives CASSFREAGGLYNEQFF.